This T cell receptor (beta chain) was sequenced for a study of T cell repertoires in aging, cancer and after chemotherapy. Study results and caveats: Loss of evenness, beyond lost richness, contributed to age-related TCR diversity decline in cancer patients. Untreated cancer patients had significantly lower blood TCR diversity than age-matched healthy donors.

Peripheral blood genomic DNA, not sorted cells or RNA, was the template. CDR1 is WNHNN, CDR2 SYGVQD, per germline (reference sequence). The CDR3 contains 10 residues. V lost 8 bases to trimming and J lost 8 bases, with 7 bases between them. This clonotype was detected a few times. Its specificity is not known. TRB rearrangements spanning V, D and J were amplified using mixed TRB-A/B primers. TCRdb recomputed calls from the multiplex PCR reads with MiXCR, one row per CDR3 protein. The profile shows 8,000 to 10,000 distinct CDR3 sequences, approximately 25% of them singletons. This clonotype was obtained from a human donor in good health. The chain joins TRBV10-1 to TRBJ2-1; D gene uncertain. The sequenced material came from blood. CDR3 in amino acids: CASQNHEQFF. The CDR3 nucleotides are TGCGCCAGCCAAAACCATGAGCAGTTCTTC.